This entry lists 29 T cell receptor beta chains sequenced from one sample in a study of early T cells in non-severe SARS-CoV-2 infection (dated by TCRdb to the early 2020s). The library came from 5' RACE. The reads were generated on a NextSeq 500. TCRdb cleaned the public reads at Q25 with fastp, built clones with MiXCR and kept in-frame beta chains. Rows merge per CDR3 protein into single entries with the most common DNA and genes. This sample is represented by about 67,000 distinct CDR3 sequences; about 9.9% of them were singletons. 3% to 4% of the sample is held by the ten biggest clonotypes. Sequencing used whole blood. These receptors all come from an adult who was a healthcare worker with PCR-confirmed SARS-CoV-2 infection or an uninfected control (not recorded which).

CDR3 in DNA: TGTGCCAGCAGCCCAGGACTAGCGGGGGGGCCTGGGGTGGAGACCCAGTACTTC. Translation gives CASSPGLAGGPGVETQYF. This rearrangement joins TRBV3-1 to TRBJ2-5; 15 nucleotides match TRBD2. CDR1 and CDR2 from the germline V gene are LGHDT and YNNKEL (reference sequence). Losses at the gene ends were 4 bases for V and 5 bases for J; bases not matched to a gene: 11. The CDR3 spans 18 residues.

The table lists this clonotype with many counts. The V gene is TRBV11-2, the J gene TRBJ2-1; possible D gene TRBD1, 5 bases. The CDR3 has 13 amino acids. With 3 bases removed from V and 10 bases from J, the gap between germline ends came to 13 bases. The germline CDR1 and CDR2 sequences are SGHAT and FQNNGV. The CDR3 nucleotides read TGTGCCAGCAGCTTCTCCCCCCAGGGCGAGCAGTTCTTC. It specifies CASSFSPQGEQFF.

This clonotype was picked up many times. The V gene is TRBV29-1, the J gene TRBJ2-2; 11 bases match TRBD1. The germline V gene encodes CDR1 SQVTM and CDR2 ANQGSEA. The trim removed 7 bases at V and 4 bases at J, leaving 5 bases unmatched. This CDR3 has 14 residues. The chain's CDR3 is CSAIGTGGTGELFF. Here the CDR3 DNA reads TGCAGCGCCATAGGGACAGGGGGCACCGGGGAGCTGTTTTTT.

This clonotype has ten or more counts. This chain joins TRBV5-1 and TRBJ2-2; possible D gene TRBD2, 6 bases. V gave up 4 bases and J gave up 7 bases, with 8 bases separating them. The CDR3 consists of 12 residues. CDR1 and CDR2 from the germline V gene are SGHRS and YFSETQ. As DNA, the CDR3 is TGCGCCAGCAGCCCGGAGGGCGGGGAGCTGTTTTTT. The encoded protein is CASSPEGGELFF.

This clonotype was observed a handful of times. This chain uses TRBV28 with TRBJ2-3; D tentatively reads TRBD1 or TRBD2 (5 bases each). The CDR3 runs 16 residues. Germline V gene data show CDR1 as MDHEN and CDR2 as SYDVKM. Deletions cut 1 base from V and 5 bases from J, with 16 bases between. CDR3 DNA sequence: TGTGCCAGCAGTTTATTCCCCGGGACCGCCGGAGATACGCAGTATTTT. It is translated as CASSLFPGTAGDTQYF.

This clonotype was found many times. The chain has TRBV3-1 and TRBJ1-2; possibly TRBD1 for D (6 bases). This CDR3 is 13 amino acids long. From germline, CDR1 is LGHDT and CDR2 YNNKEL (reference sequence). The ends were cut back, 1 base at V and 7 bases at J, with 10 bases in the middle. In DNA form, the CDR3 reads TGTGCCAGCAGCCAAGGCAGGGGACGTGGCTACACCTTC. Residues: CASSQGRGRGYTF.

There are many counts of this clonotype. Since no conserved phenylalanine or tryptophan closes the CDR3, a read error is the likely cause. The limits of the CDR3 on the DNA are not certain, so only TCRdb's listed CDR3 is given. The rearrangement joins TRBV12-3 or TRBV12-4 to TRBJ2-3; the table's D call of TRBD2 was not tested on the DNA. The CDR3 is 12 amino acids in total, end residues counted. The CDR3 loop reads CASSIGLAGVIV.

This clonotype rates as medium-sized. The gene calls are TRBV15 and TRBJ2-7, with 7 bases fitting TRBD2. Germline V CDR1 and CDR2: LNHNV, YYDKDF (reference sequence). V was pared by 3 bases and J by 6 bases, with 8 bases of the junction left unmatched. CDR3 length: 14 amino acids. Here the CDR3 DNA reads TGTGCCACCAGCAGGGGCGGGAGTTCCGGCGAGCAGTACTTC. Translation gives CATSRGGSSGEQYF.

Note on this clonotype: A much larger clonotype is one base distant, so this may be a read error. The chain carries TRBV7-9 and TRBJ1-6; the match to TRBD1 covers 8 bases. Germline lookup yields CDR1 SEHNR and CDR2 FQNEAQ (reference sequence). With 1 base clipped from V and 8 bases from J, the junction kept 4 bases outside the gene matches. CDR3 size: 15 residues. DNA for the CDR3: TGTGCCAGCAGCTTAGGGACAGGGAATTATTCACCCCTCCACTTT. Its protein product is CASSLGTGNYSPLHF.

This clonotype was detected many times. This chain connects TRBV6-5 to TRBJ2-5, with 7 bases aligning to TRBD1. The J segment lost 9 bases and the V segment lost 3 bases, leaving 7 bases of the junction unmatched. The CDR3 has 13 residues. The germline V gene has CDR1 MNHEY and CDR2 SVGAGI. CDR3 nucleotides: TGTGCCAGCAGTTATTCCACTCAGGGGGCCCAGTACTTC. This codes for CASSYSTQGAQYF.

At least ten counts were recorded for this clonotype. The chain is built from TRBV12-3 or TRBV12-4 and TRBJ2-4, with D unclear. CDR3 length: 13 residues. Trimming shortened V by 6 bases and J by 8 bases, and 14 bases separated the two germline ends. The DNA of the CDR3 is TGTGCCAGCAGCCACCGGACGGACCACATTCAGTACTTC. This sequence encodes CASSHRTDHIQYF.

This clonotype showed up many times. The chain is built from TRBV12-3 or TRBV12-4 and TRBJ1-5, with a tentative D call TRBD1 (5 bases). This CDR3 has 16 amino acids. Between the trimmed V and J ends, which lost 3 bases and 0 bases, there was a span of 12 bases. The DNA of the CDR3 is TGTGCCAGCAGTTTTGAGGGACTAGATAGCAATCAGCCCCAGCATTTT. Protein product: CASSFEGLDSNQPQHF.

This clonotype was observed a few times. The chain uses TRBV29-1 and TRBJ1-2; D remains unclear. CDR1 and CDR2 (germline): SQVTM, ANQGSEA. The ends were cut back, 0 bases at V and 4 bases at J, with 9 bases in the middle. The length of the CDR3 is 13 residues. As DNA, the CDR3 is TGCAGCGTTGAAGATAGACTGGTCTATGGCTACACCTTC. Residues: CSVEDRLVYGYTF.

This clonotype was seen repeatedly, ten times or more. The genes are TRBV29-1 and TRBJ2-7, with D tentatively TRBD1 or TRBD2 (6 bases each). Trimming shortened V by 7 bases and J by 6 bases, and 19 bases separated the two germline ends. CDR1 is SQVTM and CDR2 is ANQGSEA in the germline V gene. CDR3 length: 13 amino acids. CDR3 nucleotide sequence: TGCAGCGAACGGGGACACGGAGCGGGCGAGCAGTACTTC. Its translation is CSERGHGAGEQYF.

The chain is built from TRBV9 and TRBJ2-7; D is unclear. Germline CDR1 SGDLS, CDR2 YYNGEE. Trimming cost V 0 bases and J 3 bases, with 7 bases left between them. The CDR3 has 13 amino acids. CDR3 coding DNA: TGTGCCAGCAGCGTAGAGGTAGGCTACGAGCAGTACTTC. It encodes CASSVEVGYEQYF.

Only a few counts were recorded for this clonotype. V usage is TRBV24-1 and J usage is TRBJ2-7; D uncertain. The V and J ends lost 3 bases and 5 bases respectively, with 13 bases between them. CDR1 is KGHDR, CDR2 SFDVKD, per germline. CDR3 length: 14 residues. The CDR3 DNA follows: TGTGCCACCAGTGATAGAAGCAGGAAAGACGAGCAGTACTTC. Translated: CATSDRSRKDEQYF.

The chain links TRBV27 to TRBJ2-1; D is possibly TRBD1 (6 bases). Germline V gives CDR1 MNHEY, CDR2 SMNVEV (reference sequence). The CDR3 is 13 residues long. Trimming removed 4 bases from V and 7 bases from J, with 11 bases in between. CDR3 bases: TGTGCCAGCAGTTCCACAGGGTTTAATGAGCAGTTCTTC. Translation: CASSSTGFNEQFF.

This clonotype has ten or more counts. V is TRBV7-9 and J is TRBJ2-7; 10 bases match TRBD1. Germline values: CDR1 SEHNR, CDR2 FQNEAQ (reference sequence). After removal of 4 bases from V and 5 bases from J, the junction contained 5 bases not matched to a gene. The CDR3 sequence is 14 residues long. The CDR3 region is CASSSGQGRDEQYF. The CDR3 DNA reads TGTGCCAGCAGCTCGGGACAGGGGAGGGACGAGCAGTACTTC. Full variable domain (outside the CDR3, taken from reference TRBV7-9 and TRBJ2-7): DTGVSQNPRHKITKRGQNVTFRCDPISEHNRLYWYRQTLGQGPEFLTYFQNEAQLEKSRLLSDRFSAERPKGSFSTLEIQRTEQGDSAMYLCASSSGQGRDEQYFGPGTRLTVT.

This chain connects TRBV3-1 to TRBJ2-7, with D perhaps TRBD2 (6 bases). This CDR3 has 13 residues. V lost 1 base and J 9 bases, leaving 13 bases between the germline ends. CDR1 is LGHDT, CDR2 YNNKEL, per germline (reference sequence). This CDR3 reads CASSQVAGKRQYF. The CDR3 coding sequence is TGTGCCAGCAGCCAAGTTGCGGGGAAGAGGCAGTACTTC.

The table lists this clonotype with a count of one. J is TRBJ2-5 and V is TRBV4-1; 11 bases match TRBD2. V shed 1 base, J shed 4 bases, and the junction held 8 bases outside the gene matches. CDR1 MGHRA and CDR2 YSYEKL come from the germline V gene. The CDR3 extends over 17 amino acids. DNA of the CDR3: TGCGCCAGCAGCCAAGCCCAACTAGCGGGAGTGTCAGAGACCCAGTACTTC. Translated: CASSQAQLAGVSETQYF.

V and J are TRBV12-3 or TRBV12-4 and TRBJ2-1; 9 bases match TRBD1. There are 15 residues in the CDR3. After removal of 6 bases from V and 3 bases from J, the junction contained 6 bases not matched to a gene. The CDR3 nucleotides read TGTGCCAGCAGGCTGGGACAGGGAAACTACAATGAGCAGTTCTTC. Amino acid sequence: CASRLGQGNYNEQFF.

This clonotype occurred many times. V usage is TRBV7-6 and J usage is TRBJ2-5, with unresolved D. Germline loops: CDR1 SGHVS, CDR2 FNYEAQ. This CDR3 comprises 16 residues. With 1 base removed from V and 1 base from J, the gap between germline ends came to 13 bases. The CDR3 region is CASSLDAGRSQETQYF. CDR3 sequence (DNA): TGTGCCAGCAGCTTAGATGCAGGTCGCAGCCAAGAGACCCAGTACTTC.

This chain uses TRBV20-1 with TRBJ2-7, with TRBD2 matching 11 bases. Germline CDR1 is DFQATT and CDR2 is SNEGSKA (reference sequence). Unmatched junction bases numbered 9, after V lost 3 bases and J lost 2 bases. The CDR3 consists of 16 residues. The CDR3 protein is CSARLAGGLGPYEQYF. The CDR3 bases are TGCAGTGCTAGGCTAGCGGGAGGTTTGGGCCCCTACGAGCAGTACTTC.

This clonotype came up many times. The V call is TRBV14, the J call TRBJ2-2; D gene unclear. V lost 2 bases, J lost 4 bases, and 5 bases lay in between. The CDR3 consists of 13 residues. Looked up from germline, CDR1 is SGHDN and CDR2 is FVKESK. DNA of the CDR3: TGTGCCAGCAGCCAATGGATCACCGGGGAGCTGTTTTTT. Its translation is CASSQWITGELFF.

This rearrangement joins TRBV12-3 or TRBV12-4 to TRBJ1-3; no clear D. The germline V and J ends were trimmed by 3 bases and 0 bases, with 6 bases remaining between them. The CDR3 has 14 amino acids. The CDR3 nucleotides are TGTGCCAGCAGTTTGAGGATCTCTGGAAACACCATATATTTT. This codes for CASSLRISGNTIYF.

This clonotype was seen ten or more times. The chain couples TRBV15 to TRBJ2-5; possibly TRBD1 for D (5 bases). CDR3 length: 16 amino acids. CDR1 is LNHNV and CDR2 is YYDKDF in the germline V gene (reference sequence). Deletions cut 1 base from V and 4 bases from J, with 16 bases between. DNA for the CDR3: TGTGCCACCAGCAGAGGGACATCTCGGCAGGTAGAGACCCAGTACTTC. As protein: CATSRGTSRQVETQYF.

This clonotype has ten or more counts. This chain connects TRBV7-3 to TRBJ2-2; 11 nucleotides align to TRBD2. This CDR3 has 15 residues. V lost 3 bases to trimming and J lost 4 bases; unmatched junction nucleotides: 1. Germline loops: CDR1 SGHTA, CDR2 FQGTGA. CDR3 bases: TGTGCCAGCAGCTTGCTAGCGGGGGGCACCGGGGAGCTGTTTTTT. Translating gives CASSLLAGGTGELFF.

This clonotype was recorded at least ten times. CDR3 sequence reads: CSARESLSRGAWETQYF. The CDR3 DNA reads TGCAGTGCTAGAGAGAGTCTCTCGCGGGGGGCCTGGGAGACCCAGTACTTC. The chain links TRBV20-1 to TRBJ2-5; TRBD2 matches 8 bases. With 0 bases clipped from V and 5 bases from J, the junction kept 14 bases outside the gene matches. This CDR3 is 17 amino acids long. Germline assignment: CDR1 DFQATT and CDR2 SNEGSKA (reference sequence).

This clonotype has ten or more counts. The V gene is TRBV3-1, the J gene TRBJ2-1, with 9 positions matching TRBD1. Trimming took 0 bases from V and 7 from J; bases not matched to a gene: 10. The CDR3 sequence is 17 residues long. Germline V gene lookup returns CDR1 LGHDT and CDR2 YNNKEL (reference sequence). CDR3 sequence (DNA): TGTGCCAGCAGCCAAGATCCCGGGACAGGGTTTGGAAATGAGCAGTTCTTC. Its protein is CASSQDPGTGFGNEQFF.